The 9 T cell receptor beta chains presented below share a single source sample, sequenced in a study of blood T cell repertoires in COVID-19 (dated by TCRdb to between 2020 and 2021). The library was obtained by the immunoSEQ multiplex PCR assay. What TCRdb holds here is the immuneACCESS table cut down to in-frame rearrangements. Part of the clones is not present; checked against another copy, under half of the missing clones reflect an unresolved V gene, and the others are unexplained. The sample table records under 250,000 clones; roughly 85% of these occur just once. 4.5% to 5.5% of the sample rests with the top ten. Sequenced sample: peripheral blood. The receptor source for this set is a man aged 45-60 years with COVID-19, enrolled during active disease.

The CDR3 sequence: CASSSTVGGYEQYF. Here the CDR3 DNA reads TGTGCCAGCAGCTCGACAGTGGGGGGATACGAGCAGTACTTC. The chain employs TRBV6-6 and TRBJ2-7, with a tentative D call TRBD2 (6 bases). CDR3 length: 14 residues. Trimming took off 6 bases at V and 4 bases at J, with 16 bases between the two ends. Germline V gene lookup returns CDR1 MNHNY and CDR2 SVGAGI (reference sequence).

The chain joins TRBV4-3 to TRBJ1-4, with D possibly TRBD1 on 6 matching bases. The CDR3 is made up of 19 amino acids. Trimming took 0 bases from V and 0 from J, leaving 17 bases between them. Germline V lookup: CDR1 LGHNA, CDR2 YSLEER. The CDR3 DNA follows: TGCGCCAGCAGCCAAGAGACGAGGGGGGGGGCTGCAACTAATGAAAAACTGTTTTTT. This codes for CASSQETRGGAATNEKLFF.

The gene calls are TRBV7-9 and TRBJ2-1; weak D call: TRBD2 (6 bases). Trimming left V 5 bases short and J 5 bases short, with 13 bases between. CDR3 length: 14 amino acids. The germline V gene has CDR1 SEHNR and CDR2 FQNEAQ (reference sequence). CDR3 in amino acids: CASSQGTFNNEQFF. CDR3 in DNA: TGTGCCAGCAGCCAAGGGACTTTCAACAATGAGCAGTTCTTC.

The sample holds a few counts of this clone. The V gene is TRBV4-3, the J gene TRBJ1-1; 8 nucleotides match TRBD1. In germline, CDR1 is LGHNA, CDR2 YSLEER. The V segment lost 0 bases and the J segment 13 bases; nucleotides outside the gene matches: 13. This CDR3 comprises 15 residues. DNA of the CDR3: TGCGCCAGCAGCCAAGAACCGGGACAGGTTAGTTTAGGTTTCTTT. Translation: CASSQEPGQVSLGFF.

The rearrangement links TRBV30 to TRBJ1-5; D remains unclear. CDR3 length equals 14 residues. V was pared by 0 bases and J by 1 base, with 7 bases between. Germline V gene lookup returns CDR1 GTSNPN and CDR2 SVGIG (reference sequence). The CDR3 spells CAWSVQSSNQPQHF. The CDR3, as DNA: TGTGCCTGGAGTGTACAGTCAAGCAATCAGCCCCAGCATTTT.

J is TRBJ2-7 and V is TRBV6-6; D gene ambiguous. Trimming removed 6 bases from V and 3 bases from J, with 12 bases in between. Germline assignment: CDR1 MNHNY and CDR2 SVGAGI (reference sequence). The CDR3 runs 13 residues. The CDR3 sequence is CASRLPASYEQYF. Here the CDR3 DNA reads TGTGCCAGCAGGCTCCCTGCTAGCTACGAGCAGTACTTC.

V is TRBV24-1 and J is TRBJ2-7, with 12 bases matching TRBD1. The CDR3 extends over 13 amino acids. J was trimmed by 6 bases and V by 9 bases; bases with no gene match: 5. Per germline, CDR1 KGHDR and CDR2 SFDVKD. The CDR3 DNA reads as TGTGCCACCGCCGGGGACAGGGGGCCCGAGCAGTACTTC. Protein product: CATAGDRGPEQYF.

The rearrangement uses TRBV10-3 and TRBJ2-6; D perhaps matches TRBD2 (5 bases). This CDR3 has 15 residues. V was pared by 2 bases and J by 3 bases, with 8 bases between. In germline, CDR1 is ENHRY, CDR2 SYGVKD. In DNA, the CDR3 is TGTGCCATCAGTGAGATAGAGGGTGGGGCCAACGTCCTGACTTTC. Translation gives CAISEIEGGANVLTF.

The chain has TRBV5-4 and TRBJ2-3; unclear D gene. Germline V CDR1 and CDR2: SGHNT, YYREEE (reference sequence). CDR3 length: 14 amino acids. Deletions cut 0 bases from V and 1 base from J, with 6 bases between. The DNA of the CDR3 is TGTGCCAGCAGCTTGGCCTCTCGCACAGATACGCAGTATTTT. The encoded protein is CASSLASRTDTQYF.